This TCR beta chain stems from a study of blood T cells in healthy people across ages. Study results and caveats: The fall in TCR beta diversity per million T cells was roughly linear with age.

The V end was cut by 7 bases, the J end by 2 bases, with 9 bases between. The CDR3 extends over 14 amino acids. CDR1 and CDR2 (germline): LNHDA, SQIVND (reference sequence). Using a J-beta primer mix together with a sample-barcoded 5' primer, a second PCR was run for roughly 7 to 11 cycles. Template switching added a 12-random-nucleotide identifier to every cDNA molecule. TCRdb re-called the 5' RACE reads through MiXCR, storing one row per CDR3 protein. Altogether 550,000 to 800,000 distinct CDR3 sequences are present, approximately 29% being singletons, with the ten largest covering approximately 15%. Turning to this clonotype: Its antigen remains unidentified.

The chain carries TRBV19 and TRBJ2-6, with unresolved D. The sequencing input was blood. The sequence came from a woman at least 80 years old in good health. CDR3 sequence: CASKVGPGANVLTF. The CDR3 DNA sequence: TGTGCCAGTAAAGTCGGGCCTGGGGCCAACGTCCTGACTTTC.